The rows below give T cell receptor beta chains drawn from one sample of a study of shared T cell receptors in the human thymus. The data were produced by immunoSEQ multiplex PCR, yet TCRdb's version contains in-frame clones alone and is incomplete. The profile covers roughly 710,000 clones, with approximately 85% appearing a single time and roughly 0.01% taken by the ten largest. These same data were also listed under a study on human thymus T cells.

Sequences were obtained from thymocytes. These receptors all stem from a girl under two years old with a congenital heart defect. Each CDR3 is given with its conserved first and last residue. The order of the fields is CDR3 DNA, CDR3 protein, clone size, V gene, D gene, J gene. A D gene is named only where the DNA matches it firmly. The size of a clone is reported for some rows only, either as once, few or many, or as a class for expanded clones.

TGTGCCAGCAGCTTAGCGACCCCCCTACAGGGGAAAGAGGACTATGGCTACACCTTC	CASSLATPLQGKEDYGYTF	.	TRBV7-4	TRBD1	TRBJ1-2
TGTGCCAGCAGGACCCTCGAAGCGAACTATGGCTACACCTTC	CASRTLEANYGYTF	.	TRBV2	.	TRBJ1-2
TGTGCCAGCAGCTTATCGACAGGGGCGGACTATGGCTACACCTTC	CASSLSTGADYGYTF	.	TRBV11-2	TRBD1	TRBJ1-2
TGTGCCAGCTCACCGAGACATATAAATCAGCCCCAGCATTTT	CASSPRHINQPQHF	.	TRBV18	.	TRBJ1-5
TGCAGTGCCTACGGGACCGGGGAGCTGTTTTTT	CSAYGTGELFF	.	TRBV20-1	.	TRBJ2-2
TGTGCCAGTAGTCGGGGGACCAAGGATCCAACACCCCTCCACTTT	CASSRGTKDPTPLHF	.	TRBV19	.	TRBJ1-6
TGTGCCAGCAGCTTAGGACAGGGAAGGAGGGAGCTGTTTTTT	CASSLGQGRRELFF	.	TRBV11-2	TRBD1	TRBJ2-2
TGCGCCAGCAGCCCCCAACAGGGCCCCGGGGATCAGCCCCAGCATTTT	CASSPQQGPGDQPQHF	.	TRBV4-1	.	TRBJ1-5
TGTGCCAGCAGTTTATTACCCAGGGGGAACACCGGGGAGCTGTTTTTT	CASSLLPRGNTGELFF	.	TRBV27	.	TRBJ2-2
TGCGCCAGCAGTGAGTCGACGCAGACAGAAGCTTTCTTT	CASSESTQTEAFF	.	TRBV10-2	.	TRBJ1-1
TGTGCCAGCAGTTACTCAAACAGGAGCAATCAGCCCCAGCATTTT	CASSYSNRSNQPQHF	.	TRBV6-5	.	TRBJ1-5
TGTGCCAGCAGCCACTCGTCCCACCTCTACGAGCAGTACTTC	CASSHSSHLYEQYF	.	TRBV7-9	.	TRBJ2-7
TGTGCTAGTGGTTTGGTCCGGGAGGGACACTATGGCTACACCTTC	CASGLVREGHYGYTF	.	TRBV12-5	.	TRBJ1-2
TGTGCCAGCAGCCCAGGGGAATTGGGTCGGCCCCAGCATTTT	CASSPGELGRPQHF	.	TRBV2	.	TRBJ1-5
TGTGCCAGCAGCGTAGTCAGTAGCGGGGGCCCCACAGATACGCAGTATTTT	CASSVVSSGGPTDTQYF	.	TRBV9	TRBD2	TRBJ2-3
TGTGCCAGCAGCCAAGAACCCGGGAATGGGCCCCTCCACTTT	CASSQEPGNGPLHF	.	TRBV14	.	TRBJ1-6
TGTGCCAGCAGCCCGAGGACTAGCGGGAGCACCGGGGAGCTGTTTTTT	CASSPRTSGSTGELFF	.	TRBV11-1	TRBD2	TRBJ2-2
TGTGCCAGCAGTTCACATCAGGGACTCTATAATGAAAAACTGTTTTTT	CASSSHQGLYNEKLFF	.	TRBV6-5	.	TRBJ1-4
TGTGCCAGCAGCCCCAGGGTGCCTCCTGGAAACACCATATATTTT	CASSPRVPPGNTIYF	.	TRBV5-5	.	TRBJ1-3
TGTGCCAGCAGTGCCCCCCCACGGCGGGGCGATCAGCCCCAGCATTTT	CASSAPPRRGDQPQHF	.	TRBV28	.	TRBJ1-5
TGTGCCAGCAGCCTAAGCCCAATGTACACTGAAGCTTTCTTT	CASSLSPMYTEAFF	.	TRBV28	.	TRBJ1-1
TGCGCCAGCAGTGAGAGACAGCATAATTCACCCCTCCACTTT	CASSERQHNSPLHF	.	TRBV10-2	.	TRBJ1-6
TGTGCCAGCAGTGAGGGGGAGGCGGCGGGAAAGACCCAGTACTTC	CASSEGEAAGKTQYF	.	TRBV2	.	TRBJ2-5
TGTGCCTGGGGCGTGGGGGGTGGCACCGGGGAGCTGTTTTTT	CAWGVGGGTGELFF	.	TRBV30	.	TRBJ2-2
TGTGCCAGCGAACTAGCGGGGGGATACGAGCAGTACTTC	CASELAGGYEQYF	.	TRBV6-5	TRBD2	TRBJ2-7
TGTGCCACCAGCAGAGATCGGTTCCAGGGCTTGAGCTATGGCTACACCTTC	CATSRDRFQGLSYGYTF	.	TRBV15	.	TRBJ1-2
TGTGCCAGCAGCCAAGGCTGGGGGCAGGGTTTCAACGAGCAGTACTTC	CASSQGWGQGFNEQYF	few	TRBV14	.	TRBJ2-7
TGTGCCAGCAGTGGAGGGCACCGGTGGCTGAGACAAGAGACCCAGTACTTC	CASSGGHRWLRQETQYF	once	TRBV2	.	TRBJ2-5
TGTGCCAGCAGCGTAGTAAATAGCGGGGGCCCTCTCAATGAGCAGTTCTTC	CASSVVNSGGPLNEQFF	.	TRBV9	TRBD2	TRBJ2-1
TGTGCCAGCAGCTCCGAGGGGACGGCGGGGGGCACAGATACGCAGTATTTT	CASSSEGTAGGTDTQYF	.	TRBV13	TRBD2	TRBJ2-3
TGTGCCAGCAGCTTAGTTACGGAGGACCGACAGGGCCGGGCCGAAGAGACCCAGTACTTC	CASSLVTEDRQGRAEETQYF	.	TRBV7-6	TRBD1	TRBJ2-5
TGTGCCAGCAGTTACTCGTCAGTCGTTAACACTGAAGCTTTCTTT	CASSYSSVVNTEAFF	.	TRBV6-5	.	TRBJ1-1
TGTGCCAGCAGGACCCTTGGGGCCCGAGGAGGAAACACCATATATTTT	CASRTLGARGGNTIYF	.	TRBV5-4	.	TRBJ1-3
TGTGCCATCACCAGCCGGGACTCCCGGGTCGATGAGCAGTTCTTC	CAITSRDSRVDEQFF	.	TRBV10-3	.	TRBJ2-1
TGTGCCAGCCGCCGACAGAGCTCCTACGAGCAGTACTTC	CASRRQSSYEQYF	.	TRBV5-5	.	TRBJ2-7